What follows are 2 T cell receptor beta chains derived from one specimen sequenced in a study of radiotherapy plus CTLA-4 blockade in lung cancer. Sequencing used immunoSEQ multiplex PCR; TCRdb keeps in-frame clones, though not all of them. Of about 48,000 clones listed, approximately 86% are singletons. The sequencing here drew on peripheral blood, taken from a patient treated with radiotherapy plus ipilimumab. The receptors shown here come from a human donor with non-small cell lung cancer that progressed on radiotherapy plus ipilimumab. Some clones in this sample may be carry-over from other donors' samples.

The gene calls are TRBV29-1 and TRBJ2-5; 10 bases map to TRBD2. Germline assignment: CDR1 SQVTM and CDR2 ANQGSEA. The CDR3 is 15 residues long. The junction had 8 bases not matched to a gene; V was cut back by 2 bases and J by 5 bases. This CDR3 is CSVEKAGGMDETQYF. In DNA form, the CDR3 reads TGCAGCGTTGAAAAAGCGGGAGGGATGGACGAGACCCAGTACTTC. The variable domain in full, with the rest retrieved from reference TRBV29-1 and TRBJ2-5, is SAVISQKPSRDICQRGTSLTIQCQVDSQVTMMFWYRQQPGQSLTLIATANQGSEATYESGFVIDKFPISRPNLTFSTLTVSNMSPEDSSIYLCSVEKAGGMDETQYFGPGTRLLVL.

V and J are TRBV14 and TRBJ1-2; the D gene is possibly TRBD1 (6 bases). This CDR3 is 15 amino acids long. Germline V lookup: CDR1 SGHDN, CDR2 FVKESK. Trimming removed 4 bases from V and 3 bases from J, with 15 bases in between. The CDR3 sequence: CASSPGGGRDYGYTF. CDR3 DNA sequence: TGTGCCAGCAGCCCCGGCGGGGGGCGCGACTATGGCTACACCTTC.